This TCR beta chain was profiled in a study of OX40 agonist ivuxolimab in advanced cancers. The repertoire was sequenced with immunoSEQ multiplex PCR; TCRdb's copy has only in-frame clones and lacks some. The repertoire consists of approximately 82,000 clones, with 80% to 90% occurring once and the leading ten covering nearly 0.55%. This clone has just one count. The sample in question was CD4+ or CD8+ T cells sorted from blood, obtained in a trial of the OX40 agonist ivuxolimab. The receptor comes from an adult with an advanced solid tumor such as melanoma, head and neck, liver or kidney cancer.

Written as DNA, the CDR3 is TGTGCCAGCAGCTTAGTTAGTGGGTTCGGTGAGCAGTTCTTC. Its protein product is CASSLVSGFGEQFF. The chain has TRBV11-3 and TRBJ2-1; D not certain. CDR1 and CDR2 (germline): SGHNT, YENEEA. V lost 1 base and J 9 bases, leaving 13 bases between the germline ends. This CDR3 has 14 amino acids.